This TCR beta chain is drawn from a study of cytomegalovirus exposure and HLA in healthy donors. Study background: Most genotyped donors, roughly 83% of about 400, had Caucasian-associated genetic ancestry.

60 Vbeta and 13 Jbeta primers were used in PCR. Using immunoSEQ multiplex PCR, the repertoire was profiled, and TCRdb retains in-frame clones only, with some absent. The sample consists of fewer than 200,000 clones, 12% of them appearing once. Study conclusions and caveats: In a later analysis, HLA-C alleles had the fewest associated TCRs, DRB1 alleles the most.

The sample holds a few counts of this clone. Its antigen is currently unknown. The CDR3 is 11 residues long. V lost 7 bases and J 14 bases, leaving 18 bases between the germline ends. Germline V gene data show CDR1 as SQVTM and CDR2 as ANQGSEA. The TCR sequence derives from a man between 45 and 60 years old in good health and CMV-seropositive. Sequencing used PBMCs. The chain couples TRBV29-1 to TRBJ2-1, with unresolved D. The CDR3 protein is CSDLSGKRKFF. CDR3 bases: TGCAGCGATTTGTCGGGTAAAAGAAAGTTCTTC.